Presented here are 27 T cell receptor beta chains from one specimen sequenced in a study of early T cells in non-severe SARS-CoV-2 infection. TCRdb processed the 5' RACE reads anew with MiXCR; each CDR3 protein has one entry. This table has roughly 90,000 distinct CDR3 sequences, approximately 14% appearing once. Sequencing input: whole blood. All receptors derive from an adult who was a healthcare worker with PCR-confirmed SARS-CoV-2 infection or an uninfected control (not recorded which).

In its sample, this clonotype was seen a few times. The chain joins TRBV11-2 to TRBJ2-7; 8 nucleotides align to TRBD1. This CDR3 is 16 amino acids long. CDR1 SGHAT and CDR2 FQNNGV come from the germline V gene. The V and J ends lost 2 bases and 4 bases, in that order; junction bases with no gene match: 10. The CDR3 bases are TGTGCCAGCAGCTTAAGTGTGGCAGGGGGCGCTTACGAGCAGTACTTC. This encodes CASSLSVAGGAYEQYF.

The J gene is TRBJ1-5, the V gene TRBV20-1; D uncertain. The CDR3 has 12 residues. V was trimmed by 2 bases and J by 10 bases, leaving 12 bases between them. Germline assignment: CDR1 DFQATT and CDR2 SNEGSKA (reference sequence). CDR3 nucleotide sequence: TGCAGTGCTAGAACCGTCACGGGACCCCAGCATTTT. Translation gives CSARTVTGPQHF.

This clonotype was counted a few times. This rearrangement joins TRBV7-6 to TRBJ2-3, with TRBD2 matching 11 bases. Germline V gene data show CDR1 as SGHVS and CDR2 as FNYEAQ. The J segment lost 3 bases and the V segment lost 2 bases, leaving 4 bases of the junction unmatched. The CDR3 runs 16 residues. CDR3 loop: CASSLIAGGVTDTQYF. CDR3 nucleotides: TGTGCCAGCAGCTTAATAGCGGGGGGGGTAACAGATACGCAGTATTTT.

This clonotype was detected only a few times. V and J are TRBV4-1 and TRBJ1-1; maybe TRBD1 (6 bases). The CDR3 loop spans 15 amino acids. V dropped 4 bases and J dropped 6 bases, with 18 bases sitting between them. The germline V gene encodes CDR1 MGHRA and CDR2 YSYEKL. The CDR3 coding sequence is TGCGCCAGCAGCCGCCAAATGAGCCAGGGGCCTGAAGCTTTCTTT. It encodes CASSRQMSQGPEAFF.

V is TRBV20-1 and J is TRBJ2-1; 8 bases match TRBD2. V gave up 6 bases and J gave up 2 bases; unmatched junction bases: 6. CDR3 length equals 14 residues. The germline V gene has CDR1 DFQATT and CDR2 SNEGSKA (reference sequence). The CDR3 DNA sequence: TGCAGTGCCACCGCGGGGGGTACCTACAATGAGCAGTTCTTC. Its translation: CSATAGGTYNEQFF.

The V and J genes are TRBV5-4 and TRBJ2-3; 10 positions agree with TRBD1. With V trimmed by 2 bases and J by 2 bases, 2 bases remained unmatched. CDR3 length: 15 residues. Germline V gene lookup returns CDR1 SGHNT and CDR2 YYREEE (reference sequence). The CDR3, as DNA: TGTGCCAGCAGCTTTGACAGGGGGCCCACAGATACGCAGTATTTT. It is translated as CASSFDRGPTDTQYF.

The V call is TRBV11-2, the J call TRBJ2-3; no clear D gene. Germline CDR1 SGHAT, CDR2 FQNNGV. The CDR3 sequence is 15 residues long. The V and J ends lost 4 bases and 0 bases respectively, with 11 bases between them. CDR3 in DNA: TGTGCCAGCAGCTCCTCGGGCCTTAGCACAGATACGCAGTATTTT. Protein: CASSSSGLSTDTQYF.

This chain connects TRBV13 to TRBJ1-1; 7 bases align to TRBD1. V gave up 4 bases and J gave up 5 bases; unmatched junction bases: 13. Germline CDR1 and CDR2: PRHDT and FYEKMQ (reference sequence). The CDR3 extends over 16 amino acids. The chain's CDR3 is CASSSRTGGGLTEAFF. The CDR3 coding sequence is TGTGCCAGCAGCTCCAGGACAGGAGGAGGATTGACTGAAGCTTTCTTT.

This chain connects TRBV6-2 or TRBV6-3 to TRBJ1-5; D gene uncertain. Germline CDR1 is MNHEY and CDR2 is SVGEGT. Trimming took off 7 bases at V and 2 bases at J, with 6 bases between the two ends. The CDR3 spans 12 residues. CDR3 loop: CASKGGNQPQHF. In nucleotides, the CDR3 is TGTGCCAGCAAAGGAGGCAATCAGCCCCAGCATTTT.

This chain links TRBV6-2 or TRBV6-3 with TRBJ2-7; TRBD1 matches 7 bases. The CDR3 is 16 residues long. Germline CDR1 reads MNHEY; CDR2 reads SVGEGT. V was clipped by 5 bases and J by 0 bases; unmatched bases: 10. CDR3 amino acids: CASSRGQDQPSYEQYF. DNA of the CDR3: TGTGCCAGCAGTCGCGGACAGGACCAACCCTCCTACGAGCAGTACTTC.

This clonotype occurred many times. This sequence joins TRBV9 and TRBJ2-1, with 8 bases identical to TRBD2. The junction had 5 bases not matched to a gene; V was cut back by 3 bases and J by 3 bases. In germline, CDR1 is SGDLS, CDR2 YYNGEE. This CDR3 has 15 residues. The CDR3 nucleotides are TGTGCCAGCAGCGCCGGGGGGGCGGTCTACAATGAGCAGTTCTTC. Translation: CASSAGGAVYNEQFF.

This clonotype was seen ten or more times. The rearrangement links TRBV21-1 to TRBJ2-7; the table assigns TRBD1, which was not confirmed against the DNA. TRBV21-1 is listed as a pseudogene. This CDR3 contains 16 residues. The CDR3 DNA follows: TGTGCCAGCAGCATTCGACAATATCCGCCCCGGTACGAGCAGTACTTC. Translation: CASSIRQYPPRYEQYF.

In its sample, this clonotype was seen a few times. The rearrangement joins TRBV27 to TRBJ1-5, with a possible D match to TRBD1 (6 bases). Germline-derived CDR1 and CDR2 are MNHEY and SMNVEV (reference sequence). This CDR3 is built from 17 residues. V gave up 0 bases and J gave up 8 bases, with 20 bases separating them. The CDR3: CASSLSPAGAFGKPQHF. In DNA form, the CDR3 reads TGTGCCAGCAGTTTATCTCCGGCAGGGGCCTTCGGGAAGCCCCAGCATTTT.

The chain uses TRBV29-1 and TRBJ2-1; 9 bases are a match to TRBD2. V lost 4 bases, J lost 0 bases, and 16 bases stayed unmatched. The CDR3 is 19 residues long. CDR1 is SQVTM, CDR2 ANQGSEA, per germline. The CDR3 bases are TGCAGCGTTGCGGGAACCGTAGCGGGGGCCGCCAGCTCCTACAATGAGCAGTTCTTC. Translation: CSVAGTVAGAASSYNEQFF.

This clonotype was counted ten times or more. The J gene is TRBJ1-2, the V gene TRBV6-2 or TRBV6-3, with 7 bases that match TRBD1. The V gene end was trimmed by 2 bases and the J gene end by 2 bases; junction bases not matched to a gene: 2. The CDR3 is made up of 14 amino acids. The germline gives CDR1 MNHEY, CDR2 SVGEGT. CDR3 in DNA: TGTGCCAGCAGTTACGGGACAGCAAACTATGGCTACACCTTC. Residues: CASSYGTANYGYTF.

The V call is TRBV29-1, the J call TRBJ2-7; the D call may be TRBD1 or TRBD2 (7 bases each). The germline V and J ends were trimmed by 6 bases and 1 base, with 16 bases remaining between them. The CDR3 is 14 residues long. Germline V gene lookup returns CDR1 SQVTM and CDR2 ANQGSEA. The CDR3 here is CSVDREGGSYEQYF. The CDR3 nucleotides read TGCAGCGTCGACAGGGAGGGAGGGTCCTACGAGCAGTACTTC.

This clonotype has just a few counts. This chain links TRBV12-3 or TRBV12-4 with TRBJ2-3, with 14 bases that match TRBD2. The CDR3 loop spans 18 amino acids. Trimming removed 2 bases from V and 1 base from J; junction bases left unmatched: 5. For the CDR3, the DNA is TGTGCCAGCAGTTTAAGACTAGCGGGGGGGCCGGGCACAGATACGCAGTATTTT. Its protein is CASSLRLAGGPGTDTQYF.

Ten or more counts support this clonotype. The chain uses TRBV6-2 or TRBV6-3 and TRBJ2-7, with 10 bases lining up with TRBD2. CDR3 size: 13 residues. J was trimmed by 2 bases and V by 6 bases; bases with no gene match: 1. Germline V lookup: CDR1 MNHEY, CDR2 SVGEGT. CDR3 bases: TGTGCCAGCAGACTAGCGGGGACCTACGAGCAGTACTTC. Translating it yields CASRLAGTYEQYF.

This clonotype was observed at least ten times. The chain joins TRBV7-9 to TRBJ1-1; TRBD1 is a possible D gene (5 bases). CDR3 length equals 15 residues. Between the trimmed V and J ends, which lost 5 bases and 0 bases, there was a span of 13 bases. Germline loops: CDR1 SEHNR, CDR2 FQNEAQ (reference sequence). CDR3 nucleotides: TGTGCCAGCAGCCAACCTCCAGGGATGAACACTGAAGCTTTCTTT. This sequence encodes CASSQPPGMNTEAFF.

The CDR3 nucleotides read TGTGCCAGTAGTATAATCCGGACAGCCACCGACAATCAGCCCCAGCATTTT. Protein sequence: CASSIIRTATDNQPQHF. The J gene is TRBJ1-5, the V gene TRBV19, with D perhaps TRBD1 (6 bases). The CDR3 covers 17 residues. V was trimmed by 2 bases and J by 3 bases, leaving 17 bases between them. The germline gives CDR1 LNHDA, CDR2 SQIVND (reference sequence).

This clonotype has a handful of counts. V gene TRBV28 combines with J gene TRBJ1-4; D is ambiguous. V was cut by 9 bases and J by 4 bases, with 6 bases left in between. The germline V gene has CDR1 MDHEN and CDR2 SYDVKM. The CDR3 is made up of 11 amino acids. CDR3 sequence: CASGLNEKLFF. CDR3 nucleotides: TGTGCCAGTGGACTTAATGAAAAACTGTTTTTT. Supplemented by reference TRBV28 and TRBJ1-4, the full variable domain reads DVKVTQSSRYLVKRTGEKVFLECVQDMDHENMFWYRQDPGLGLRLIYFSYDVKMKEKGDIPEGYSVSREKKERFSLILESASTNQTSMYLCASGLNEKLFFGSGTQLSVL.

This clonotype was seen more than once but under ten times. The J gene is TRBJ1-1, the V gene TRBV5-1; D is uncertain. Germline values: CDR1 SGHRS, CDR2 YFSETQ. CDR3 length: 16 amino acids. Trimming removed 1 base from V and 1 base from J, with 14 bases in between. The CDR3 region has the DNA TGCGCCAGCAGCTTGCACGGGGATGGAGCGAACACTGAAGCTTTCTTT. This gives the protein CASSLHGDGANTEAFF.

This clonotype was seen more than once but under ten times. The chain carries TRBV6-5 and TRBJ1-2; D ambiguous. Deletions cut 5 bases from V and 5 bases from J, with 6 bases between. Germline-derived CDR1 and CDR2 are MNHEY and SVGAGI. This CDR3 has 11 amino acids. As DNA, the CDR3 is TGTGCCAGCAGTGGGTTATATGGCTACACCTTC. Translation: CASSGLYGYTF.

This clonotype appeared a few times. The chain uses TRBV7-3 and TRBJ1-1; D might be TRBD1 (5 bases). The V end was cut by 0 bases, the J end by 0 bases, with 11 bases between. This CDR3 has 16 residues. Germline assignment: CDR1 SGHTA and CDR2 FQGTGA. CDR3 loop: CASSLTALGVNTEAFF. Here the CDR3 DNA reads TGTGCCAGCAGCTTAACGGCGTTAGGGGTGAACACTGAAGCTTTCTTT.

This clonotype has ten or more counts. This rearrangement joins TRBV28 to TRBJ1-4; TRBD1 is a possible D gene (5 bases). Germline-derived CDR1 and CDR2 are MDHEN and SYDVKM. The CDR3 loop spans 12 amino acids. With 2 bases removed from V and 7 bases from J, the gap between germline ends came to 5 bases. CDR3 sequence reads: CASSLGGEKLFF. The CDR3 bases are TGTGCCAGCAGTTTAGGGGGTGAAAAACTGTTTTTT.

This clonotype has only a few counts. The chain carries TRBV7-2 and TRBJ2-5; no clear D gene. Germline values: CDR1 SGHTA, CDR2 FQGNSA. V was cut by 1 base and J by 1 base, with 7 bases left in between. This CDR3 contains 14 residues. The CDR3 bases are TGTGCCAGCAGCTTAGGACATCTCCAAGAGACCCAGTACTTC. Amino acid sequence: CASSLGHLQETQYF.

This clonotype was counted once. This chain joins TRBV6-5 and TRBJ2-2; 10 nucleotides line up with TRBD2. V lost 0 bases, J lost 0 bases, and 7 bases stayed unmatched. This CDR3 has 19 residues. Germline lookup yields CDR1 MNHEY and CDR2 SVGAGI. The CDR3 sequence: CASSYSRASGGPNTGELFF. In DNA form, the CDR3 reads TGTGCCAGCAGTTACTCGAGGGCTAGCGGGGGCCCGAACACCGGGGAGCTGTTTTTT.